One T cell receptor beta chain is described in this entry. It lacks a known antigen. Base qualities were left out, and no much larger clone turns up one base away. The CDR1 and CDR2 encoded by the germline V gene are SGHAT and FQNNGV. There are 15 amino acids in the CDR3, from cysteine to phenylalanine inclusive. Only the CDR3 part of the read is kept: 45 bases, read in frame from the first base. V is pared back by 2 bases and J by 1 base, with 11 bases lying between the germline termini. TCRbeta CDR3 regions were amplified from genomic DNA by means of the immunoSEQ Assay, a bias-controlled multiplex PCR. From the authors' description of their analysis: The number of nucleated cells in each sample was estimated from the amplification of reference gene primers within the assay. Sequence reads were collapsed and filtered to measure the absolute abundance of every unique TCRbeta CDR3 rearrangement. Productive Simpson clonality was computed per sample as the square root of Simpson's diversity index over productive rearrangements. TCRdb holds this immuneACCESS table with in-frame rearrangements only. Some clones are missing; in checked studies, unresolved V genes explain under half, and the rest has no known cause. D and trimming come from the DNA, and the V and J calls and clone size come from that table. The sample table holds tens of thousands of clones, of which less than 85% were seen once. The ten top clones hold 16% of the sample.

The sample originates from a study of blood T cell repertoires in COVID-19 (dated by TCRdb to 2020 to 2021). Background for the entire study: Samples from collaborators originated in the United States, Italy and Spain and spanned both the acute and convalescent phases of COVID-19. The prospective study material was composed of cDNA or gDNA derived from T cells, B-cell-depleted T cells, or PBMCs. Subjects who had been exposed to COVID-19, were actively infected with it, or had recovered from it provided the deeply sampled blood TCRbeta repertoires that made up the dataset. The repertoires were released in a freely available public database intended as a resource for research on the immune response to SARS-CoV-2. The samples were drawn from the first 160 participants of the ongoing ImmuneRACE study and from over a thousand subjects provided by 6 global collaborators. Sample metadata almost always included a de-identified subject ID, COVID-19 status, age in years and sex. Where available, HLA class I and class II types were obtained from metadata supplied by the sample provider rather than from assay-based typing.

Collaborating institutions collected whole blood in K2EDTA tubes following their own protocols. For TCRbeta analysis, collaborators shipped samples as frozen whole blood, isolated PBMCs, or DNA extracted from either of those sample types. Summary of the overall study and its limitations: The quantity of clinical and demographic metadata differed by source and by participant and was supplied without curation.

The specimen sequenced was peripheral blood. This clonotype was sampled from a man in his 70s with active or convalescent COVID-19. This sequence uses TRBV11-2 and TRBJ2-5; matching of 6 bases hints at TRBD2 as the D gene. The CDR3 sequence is CASSLFLGGQETQYF. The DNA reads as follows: TGTGCCAGCAGCTTATTTTTGGGGGGCCAAGAGACCCAGTACTTC.